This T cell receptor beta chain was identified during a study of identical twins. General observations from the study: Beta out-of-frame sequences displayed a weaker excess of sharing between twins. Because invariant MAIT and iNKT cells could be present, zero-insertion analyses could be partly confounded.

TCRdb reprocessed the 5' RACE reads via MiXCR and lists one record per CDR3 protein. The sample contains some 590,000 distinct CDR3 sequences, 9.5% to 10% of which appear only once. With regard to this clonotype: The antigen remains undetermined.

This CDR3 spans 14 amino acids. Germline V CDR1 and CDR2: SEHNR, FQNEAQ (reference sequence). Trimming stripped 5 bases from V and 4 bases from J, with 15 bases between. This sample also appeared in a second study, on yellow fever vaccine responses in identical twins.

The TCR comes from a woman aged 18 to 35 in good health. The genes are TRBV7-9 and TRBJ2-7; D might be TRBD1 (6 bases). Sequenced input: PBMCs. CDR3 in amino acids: CASSTWGTPYEQYF. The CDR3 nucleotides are TGTGCCAGCAGCACTTGGGGGACACCTTACGAGCAGTACTTC.